This TCR beta chain was obtained from a study of T-cell memory formation after mild COVID-19. Turning to the study itself: TCR clusters largely stayed donor specific. Study findings and constraints: Contracting clones, day 15 to 85, had balanced CD4/CD8, and later expanders favored CD4+.

Notes on this clonotype: Its antigen is unknown.

The CDR3 is 15 residues long. The germline V and J ends were trimmed by 2 bases and 10 bases, with 15 bases remaining between them. Germline V gene data show CDR1 as MGHDK and CDR2 as SYGVNS. TCRdb re-called the 5' RACE reads through MiXCR, storing one row per CDR3 protein. Of 57,000 or so distinct CDR3 sequences in the sample, 9% to 9.5% are singletons; the top ten hold around 1.2%. Sample: PBMCs or a T cell subset sorted from them (not recorded which). The receptor's source is a man aged 18-30 years who had mild COVID-19 (a few samples of this study predate the infection). Cell type and time point are not known. This chain uses TRBV25-1 with TRBJ1-6, with TRBD1 as a possible D gene (5 bases). The CDR3 DNA follows: TGTGCCAGCAGTGAACGGGCGGGGGGTCGATCACCCCTCCACTTT. Translation: CASSERAGGRSPLHF.